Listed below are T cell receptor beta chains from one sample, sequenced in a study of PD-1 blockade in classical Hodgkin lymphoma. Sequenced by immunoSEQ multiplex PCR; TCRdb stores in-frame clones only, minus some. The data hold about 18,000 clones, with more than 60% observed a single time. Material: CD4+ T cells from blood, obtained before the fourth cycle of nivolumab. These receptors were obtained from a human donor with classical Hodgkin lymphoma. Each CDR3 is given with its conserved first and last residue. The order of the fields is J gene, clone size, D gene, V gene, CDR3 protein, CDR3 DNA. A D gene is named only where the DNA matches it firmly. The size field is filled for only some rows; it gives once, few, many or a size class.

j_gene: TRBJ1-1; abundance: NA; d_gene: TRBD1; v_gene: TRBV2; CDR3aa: CASNTGTARTEAFF; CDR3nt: TGTGCCAGCAACACCGGGACAGCGAGAACTGAAGCTTTCTTT
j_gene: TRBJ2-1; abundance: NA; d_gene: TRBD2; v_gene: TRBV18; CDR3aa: CASSKLAGDPGEQFF; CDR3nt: TGTGCCAGCTCAAAACTAGCGGGAGATCCCGGTGAGCAGTTCTTC
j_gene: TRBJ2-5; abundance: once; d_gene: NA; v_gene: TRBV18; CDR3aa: CASSPIQETQYF; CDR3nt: TGTGCCAGCTCACCGATACAAGAGACCCAGTACTTC
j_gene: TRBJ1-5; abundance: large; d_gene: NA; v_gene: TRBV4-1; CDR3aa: CASSQGNLHNQPQHF; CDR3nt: TGCGCCAGCAGCCAAGGGAATCTACATAATCAGCCCCAGCATTTT
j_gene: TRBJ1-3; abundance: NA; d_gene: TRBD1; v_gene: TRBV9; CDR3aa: CASSASGTGGRTIYF; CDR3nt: TGTGCCAGCAGCGCTTCCGGGACAGGGGGCCGGACCATATATTTT
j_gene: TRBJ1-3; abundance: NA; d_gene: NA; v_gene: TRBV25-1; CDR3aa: CASSELGHGSRYF; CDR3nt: TGTGCCAGCAGTGAATTGGGACACGGCTCTAGATATTTT
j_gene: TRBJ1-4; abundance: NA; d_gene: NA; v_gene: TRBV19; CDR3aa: CASSIPPDEKLFF; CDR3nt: TGTGCCAGTAGTATACCCCCCGATGAAAAACTGTTTTTT
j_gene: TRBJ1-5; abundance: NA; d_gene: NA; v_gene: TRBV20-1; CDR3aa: CSASSPQHF; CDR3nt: TGCAGTGCTAGTTCCCCCCAGCATTTT
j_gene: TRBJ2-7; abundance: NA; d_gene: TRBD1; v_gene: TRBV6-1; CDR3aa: CASSSGTGVGEQYF; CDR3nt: TGTGCCAGCAGCTCTGGGACAGGGGTGGGGGAGCAGTACTTC
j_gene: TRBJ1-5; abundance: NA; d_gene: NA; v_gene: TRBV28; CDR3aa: CASSRAGLTGPQHF; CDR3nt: TGTGCCAGCAGCCGGGCAGGCCTTACAGGGCCCCAGCATTTT
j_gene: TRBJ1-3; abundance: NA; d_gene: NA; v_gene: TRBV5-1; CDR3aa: CASSAASGNTIYF; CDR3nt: TGCGCCAGCAGCGCAGCATCTGGAAACACCATATATTTT
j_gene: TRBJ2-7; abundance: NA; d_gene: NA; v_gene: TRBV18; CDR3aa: CASSPVTPGAYEQYF; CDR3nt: TGTGCCAGCTCACCAGTGACCCCAGGGGCCTACGAGCAGTACTTC
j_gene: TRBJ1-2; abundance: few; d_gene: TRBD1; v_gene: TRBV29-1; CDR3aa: CSVVPRGGDYGYTF; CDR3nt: TGCAGCGTTGTCCCCAGGGGGGGAGACTATGGCTACACCTTC
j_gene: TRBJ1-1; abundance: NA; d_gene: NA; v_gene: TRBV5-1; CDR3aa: CASSLGWDLQKTEAFF; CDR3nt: TGCGCCAGCAGCTTGGGGTGGGACCTTCAAAAGACTGAAGCTTTCTTT
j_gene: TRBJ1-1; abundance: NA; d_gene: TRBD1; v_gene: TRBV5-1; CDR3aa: CASSSNSGQGNTEAFF; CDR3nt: TGCGCCAGCAGCTCAAATTCGGGACAGGGGAACACTGAAGCTTTCTTT
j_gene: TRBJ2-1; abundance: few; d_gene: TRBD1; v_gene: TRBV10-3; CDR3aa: CAISPTGNSYNEQFF; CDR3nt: TGTGCCATCAGCCCGACAGGGAACTCCTACAATGAGCAGTTCTTC
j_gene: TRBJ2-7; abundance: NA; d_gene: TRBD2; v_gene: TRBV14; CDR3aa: CASSQGAGGGSYEQYF; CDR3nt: TGTGCCAGCAGCCAAGGTGCGGGAGGAGGCTCCTACGAGCAGTACTTC
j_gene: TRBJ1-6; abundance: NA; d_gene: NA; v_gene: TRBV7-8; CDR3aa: CASSRQGIGNSPLHF; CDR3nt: TGTGCCAGCAGCCGTCAGGGGATTGGGAATTCACCCCTCCACTTT
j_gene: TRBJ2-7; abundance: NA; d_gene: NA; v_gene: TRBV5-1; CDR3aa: CASSGTDYEQYF; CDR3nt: TGCGCCAGCAGTGGGACCGACTACGAGCAGTACTTC
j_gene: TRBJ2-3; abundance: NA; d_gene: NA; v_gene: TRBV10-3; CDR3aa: CAISESLAADTQYF; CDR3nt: TGTGCCATCAGTGAGTCACTAGCTGCCGATACGCAGTATTTT
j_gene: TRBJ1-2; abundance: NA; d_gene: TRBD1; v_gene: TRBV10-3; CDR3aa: CAISDERTGYYGYTF; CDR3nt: TGTGCCATCAGTGACGAACGGACAGGGTATTATGGCTACACCTTC
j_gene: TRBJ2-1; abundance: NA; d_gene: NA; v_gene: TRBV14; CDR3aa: CASSQTKQNYNEQFF; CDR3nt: TGTGCCAGCAGCCAAACCAAACAGAACTACAATGAGCAGTTCTTC
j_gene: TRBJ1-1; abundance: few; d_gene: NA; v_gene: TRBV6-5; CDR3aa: CASSQIRNTEAFF; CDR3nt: TGTGCCAGCAGTCAGATAAGGAACACTGAAGCTTTCTTT
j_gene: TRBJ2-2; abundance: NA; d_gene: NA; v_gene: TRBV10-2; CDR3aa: CASSETGYTGELFF; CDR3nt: TGCGCCAGCAGCGAAACAGGGTACACCGGGGAGCTGTTTTTT
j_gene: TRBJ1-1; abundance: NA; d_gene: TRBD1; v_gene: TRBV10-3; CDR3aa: CAIDRGMNTEAFF; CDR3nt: TGTGCCATAGACAGGGGAATGAACACTGAAGCTTTCTTT
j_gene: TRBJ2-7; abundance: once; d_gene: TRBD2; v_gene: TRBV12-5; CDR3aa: CASGLVRGTSGRRDYEQYF; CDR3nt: TGTGCTAGTGGTTTGGTACGAGGGACTAGCGGGAGAAGGGACTACGAGCAGTACTTC